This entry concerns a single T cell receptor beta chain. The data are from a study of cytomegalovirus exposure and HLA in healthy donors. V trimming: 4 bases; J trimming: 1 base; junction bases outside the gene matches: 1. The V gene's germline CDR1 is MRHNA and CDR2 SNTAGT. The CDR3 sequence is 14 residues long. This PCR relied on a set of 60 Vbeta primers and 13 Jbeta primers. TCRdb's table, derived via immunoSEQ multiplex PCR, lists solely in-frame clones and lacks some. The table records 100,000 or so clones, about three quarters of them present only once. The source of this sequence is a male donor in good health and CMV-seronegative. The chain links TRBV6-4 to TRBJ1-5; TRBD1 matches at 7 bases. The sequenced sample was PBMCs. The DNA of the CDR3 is TGTGCCAGCAGTGCGGACAGGAGCAATCAGCCCCAGCATTTT. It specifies CASSADRSNQPQHF.